This is a list of T cell receptor beta chains from one sample in a study of early T cells in non-severe SARS-CoV-2 infection. TCRdb redid the calling of the 5' RACE reads with MiXCR, one entry per CDR3 protein. The sample carries about 80,000 distinct CDR3 sequences, approximately 5% recorded once. Sequenced here: whole blood, sampled at baseline. The receptors stem from an adult who was a healthcare worker with PCR-confirmed SARS-CoV-2 infection or an uninfected control (not recorded which). Each CDR3 is given with its conserved first and last residue. A D gene is named only where the DNA matches it firmly. Clone size, where shown, is once, few, many, or a class for clones that have expanded.

J	D	size	V	CDR3	DNA
TRBJ2-7	-	few	TRBV7-9	CASSPRPSPYEQYF	TGTGCCAGCAGCCCTCGCCCAAGCCCCTACGAGCAGTACTTC
TRBJ1-2	-	few	TRBV2	CASSELGVGYGYTF	TGTGCCAGCAGTGAATTGGGGGTTGGCTATGGCTACACCTTC
TRBJ2-3	TRBD2	few	TRBV12-3/TRBV12-4	CASRPGLATQYF	TGTGCCAGCAGACCTGGACTAGCAACGCAGTATTTT
TRBJ2-2	TRBD1	many	TRBV18	CASSPQTGTTGELFF	TGTGCCAGCTCACCCCAGACAGGGACCACCGGGGAGCTGTTTTTT
TRBJ2-3	-	many	TRBV6-5	CASSYSISPSTDTQYF	TGTGCCAGCAGTTACTCGATTAGTCCTAGCACAGATACGCAGTATTTT
TRBJ2-7	-	many	TRBV7-8	CASSLLTGVSYEQYF	TGTGCCAGCAGCTTATTAACGGGAGTTTCCTACGAGCAGTACTTC
TRBJ2-7	-	many	TRBV7-7	CASSFNSGYEQYF	TGTGCCAGCAGCTTTAATTCTGGTTACGAGCAGTACTTC
TRBJ2-3	TRBD2	few	TRBV11-3	CASSLGAGAGATTDTQYF	TGTGCCAGCAGCTTAGGGGCCGGAGCGGGAGCGACTACAGATACGCAGTATTTT
TRBJ2-7	-	-	TRBV7-9	CASSLDGQITYEQYF	TGTGCCAGCAGCTTAGACGGGCAGATTACCTACGAGCAGTACTTC
TRBJ2-7	TRBD2	many	TRBV20-1	CSARAAGTYEQYF	TGCAGTGCTAGAGCAGCGGGAACCTACGAGCAGTACTTC
TRBJ2-3	TRBD2	few	TRBV28	CASGFSLSGKSTDTQYF	TGTGCCAGCGGATTCTCCCTTAGCGGGAAAAGCACAGATACGCAGTATTTT
TRBJ1-1	-	few	TRBV6-5	CASSYSKAVNTEAFF	TGTGCCAGCAGTTACTCGAAGGCAGTTAACACTGAAGCTTTCTTT
TRBJ2-5	-	-	TRBV11-2	CASTPPGRQETQYF	TGTGCCAGCACCCCTCCGGGGAGGCAAGAGACCCAGTACTTC
TRBJ2-1	-	-	TRBV3-1	CASIGGPEYHEQFF	TGTGCCAGCATCGGCGGGCCTGAGTACCATGAGCAGTTCTTC
TRBJ1-2	-	-	TRBV7-8	CASTAAGNNYGYTF	TGTGCCAGCACCGCGGCCGGGAACAACTATGGCTACACCTTC